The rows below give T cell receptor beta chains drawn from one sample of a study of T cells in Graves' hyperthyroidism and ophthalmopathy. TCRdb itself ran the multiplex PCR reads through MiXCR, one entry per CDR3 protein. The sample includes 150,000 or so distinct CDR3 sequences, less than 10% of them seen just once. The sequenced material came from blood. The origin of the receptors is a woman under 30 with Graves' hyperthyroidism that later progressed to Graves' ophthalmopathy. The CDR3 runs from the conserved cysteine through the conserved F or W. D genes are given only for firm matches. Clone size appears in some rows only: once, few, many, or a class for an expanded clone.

CASSQIGEKLFF TGTGCCAGCAGCCAAATAGGTGAAAAACTGTTTTTT TRBV3-1 many TRBJ1-4 NA 12
CASSPRDNSPLHF TGTGCCAGCAGCCCCCGGGATAATTCACCCCTCCACTTT TRBV3-1 many TRBJ1-6 NA 13
CASSPRDRYYEQYF TGTGCCAGCAGCCCGCGGGACCGCTACTACGAGCAGTACTTC TRBV9 few TRBJ2-7 NA 14
CASSTRQGSGYTF TGTGCCAGCAGCACCCGACAGGGGAGTGGCTACACCTTC TRBV7-6 many TRBJ1-2 TRBD1 13
CSVKQGAGNTIYF TGCAGCGTAAAACAGGGGGCTGGAAACACCATATATTTT TRBV29-1 once TRBJ1-3 TRBD1 13
CASSVDPGGKSPLHF TGTGCCAGCAGCGTAGACCCAGGGGGAAAGTCACCCCTCCACTTT TRBV9 NA TRBJ1-6 TRBD1 15
CATSDPVVGERGDTQYF TGTGCCACCAGTGATCCCGTAGTAGGGGAGAGAGGAGATACGCAGTATTTT TRBV24-1 many TRBJ2-3 NA 17
CASSFRGSTTGGRTEAFF TGTGCCAGTAGTTTCAGGGGGTCGACGACTGGGGGGCGCACTGAAGCTTTCTTT TRBV19 many TRBJ1-1 TRBD1 18
CASSRTHTNTGELFF TGTGCCAGCAGCCGAACGCACACGAACACCGGGGAGCTGTTTTTT TRBV28 many TRBJ2-2 NA 15
CASSVGYQETQYF TGTGCCAGCAGCGTGGGGTACCAAGAGACCCAGTACTTC TRBV9 many TRBJ2-5 NA 13
CASSLTYRGGSGELFF TGTGCCAGCAGCTTAACCTACAGGGGAGGATCCGGGGAGCTGTTTTTT TRBV7-3 many TRBJ2-2 NA 16
CATSPSPGYTF TGTGCCACCTCCCCGAGTCCTGGCTACACCTTC TRBV6-1 NA TRBJ1-2 NA 11
CASSFRDYFPDTQYF TGTGCCAGCAGCTTCCGGGACTACTTCCCAGATACGCAGTATTTT TRBV7-2 many TRBJ2-3 TRBD2 15
CATSRGLAASYNEQFF TGTGCCACCAGCAGAGGCCTAGCGGCCTCCTACAATGAGCAGTTCTTC TRBV15 many TRBJ2-1 TRBD2 16
CASSPRDINRNYGYTF TGTGCCAGCAGCCCCCGGGACATAAATCGGAACTATGGCTACACCTTC TRBV9 many TRBJ1-2 NA 16
CASSQEGPSSYEQYF TGCGCCAGCAGCCAAGAAGGACCAAGCTCCTACGAGCAGTACTTC TRBV4-1 few TRBJ2-7 NA 15
CASSYDFGTGENQPQHF TGTGCCAGCAGTTATGACTTCGGGACGGGGGAAAATCAGCCCCAGCATTTT TRBV6-2/TRBV6-3 NA TRBJ1-5 NA 17
CASRRDSYSNQPQHF TGTGCCAGCAGACGGGACAGTTATAGCAATCAGCCCCAGCATTTT TRBV6-1 many TRBJ1-5 TRBD1 15
CASSPAGGRSDTQYF TGTGCCAGCAGCCCGGCGGGGGGGCGGTCAGATACGCAGTATTTT TRBV4-2 NA TRBJ2-3 TRBD2 15
CSARDRQGTLYRETQYF TGCAGTGCTAGAGACCGACAGGGGACCCTTTACCGAGAGACCCAGTACTTC TRBV20-1 many TRBJ2-5 TRBD1 17
CASSELRDSTDTQYF TGTGCCAGTAGTGAGCTACGGGACAGCACAGATACGCAGTATTTT TRBV19 once TRBJ2-3 NA 15
CASSIAGSSYNEQFF TGTGCCAGTAGTATAGCCGGTAGCTCCTACAATGAGCAGTTCTTC TRBV19 many TRBJ2-1 NA 15
CASSESGGNGYGYTF TGTGCCAGCAGTGAATCCGGGGGCAATGGCTATGGCTACACCTTC TRBV6-1 many TRBJ1-2 NA 15
CSARDLARPMNTEAFF TGCAGTGCTAGAGATCTAGCCAGGCCAATGAACACTGAAGCTTTCTTT TRBV20-1 many TRBJ1-1 NA 16
CASSEGVGTNQPQHF TGTGCCAGCAGTGAAGGCGTAGGAACAAATCAGCCCCAGCATTTT TRBV2 many TRBJ1-5 NA 15
CASSLVGGAGDTQYF TGTGCCAGCAGCTTAGTGGGGGGGGCCGGGGATACGCAGTATTTT TRBV7-8 many TRBJ2-3 NA 15
CASSLALASGRHTQYF TGTGCCAGCAGCTTAGCGTTGGCTAGCGGGAGACATACGCAGTATTTT TRBV7-2 once TRBJ2-3 TRBD2 16
CASSLRGPSTEAFF TGTGCCAGCAGCCTCAGGGGGCCGAGCACTGAAGCTTTCTTT TRBV12-3/TRBV12-4 many TRBJ1-1 TRBD1 14
CSASSAGAYEGQYF TGCAGTGCTAGTTCCGCAGGAGCCTACGAAGGGCAGTACTTC TRBV20-1 many TRBJ2-7 NA 14
CSVCPGTGAGANVLTF TGCAGCGTCTGTCCCGGGACAGGAGCTGGGGCCAACGTCCTGACTTTC TRBV29-1 many TRBJ2-6 TRBD1 16
CASSLGLATSTDTQYF TGTGCCAGCAGCCTTGGACTAGCGACTAGCACAGATACGCAGTATTTT TRBV27 many TRBJ2-3 TRBD2 16
CASAGTGGSSPLHF TGCGCCAGCGCAGGGACAGGGGGCTCATCACCCCTCCACTTT TRBV5-1 many TRBJ1-6 TRBD1 14
CAWSPGLALYEQYF TGTGCCTGGAGCCCGGGACTAGCGCTTTACGAGCAGTACTTC TRBV30 many TRBJ2-7 TRBD2 14
CAWRRTGNSEQYF TGTGCCTGGAGAAGGACAGGGAATAGCGAGCAGTACTTC TRBV30 many TRBJ2-7 TRBD1 13
CSARDFLAESTYEQYF TGCAGTGCTAGAGATTTTTTAGCGGAATCAACCTACGAGCAGTACTTC TRBV20-1 many TRBJ2-7 NA 16
CASSEASWTGARETQYF TGTGCCAGCAGTGAAGCTAGTTGGACAGGGGCTAGAGAGACCCAGTACTTC TRBV6-1 many TRBJ2-5 TRBD1 17
CASSLYYVTRRSYEQYF TGTGCCAGCAGCTTGTATTATGTGACACGAAGATCCTACGAGCAGTACTTC TRBV5-5 many TRBJ2-7 NA 17
CASSKTSGGARRSDTQYF TGTGCCAGCAGTAAGACTAGCGGGGGGGCCCGGCGATCAGATACGCAGTATTTT TRBV28 NA TRBJ2-3 TRBD2 18
CASSRVQGARNTGELFF TGCGCCAGCAGCCGTGTACAGGGGGCGCGTAACACCGGGGAGCTGTTTTTT TRBV4-1 few TRBJ2-2 TRBD1 17
CASSLGGAIEKLFF TGTGCCAGCAGTTTGGGGGGGGCGATTGAAAAACTGTTTTTT TRBV12-3/TRBV12-4 many TRBJ1-4 NA 14
CASSPPYRVRGYTF TGTGCCAGCTCACCACCGTACAGGGTGCGTGGCTACACCTTC TRBV18 many TRBJ1-2 NA 14
CASSPGSNPYEQYF TGTGCCAGCTCACCAGGCAGCAATCCCTACGAGCAGTACTTC TRBV18 many TRBJ2-7 NA 14
CASTQEGTGASYGYTF TGTGCCAGTACCCAGGAGGGAACAGGGGCTAGCTATGGCTACACCTTC TRBV19 many TRBJ1-2 TRBD1 16
CASLGGASQLGLFF TGTGCCAGTTTAGGGGGCGCGAGTCAATTGGGGCTGTTTTTT TRBV19 NA TRBJ2-2 TRBD1 14
CASTIARDSPLHF TGTGCCAGCACCATCGCCCGGGATTCACCCCTCCACTTT TRBV2 many TRBJ1-6 NA 13
CASSPQGTLNTEAFF TGTGCCAGCAGCCCACAGGGAACCCTTAACACTGAAGCTTTCTTT TRBV7-9 many TRBJ1-1 NA 15
CASRGVGNTEAFF TGTGCCAGCAGGGGGGTGGGGAACACTGAAGCTTTCTTT TRBV6-1 many TRBJ1-1 NA 13
CASSIRWVVAETQYF TGTGCCAGTAGTATTCGGTGGGTGGTCGCAGAGACCCAGTACTTC TRBV19 many TRBJ2-5 NA 15
CASSSTGGAGLETQYF TGTGCCAGCAGCTCCACCGGGGGCGCGGGTTTGGAGACCCAGTACTTC TRBV11-2 many TRBJ2-5 NA 16
CASSFRTGNTEAFF TGTGCCAGCAGCTTTCGTACAGGAAACACTGAAGCTTTCTTT TRBV11-2 many TRBJ1-1 NA 14
CASSWTGSQETQYF TGTGCCAGTAGTTGGACAGGCTCCCAAGAGACCCAGTACTTC TRBV19 NA TRBJ2-5 TRBD1 14
CASNPGTGNSYEQYF TGTGCCAGTAACCCCGGGACAGGGAACTCCTACGAGCAGTACTTC TRBV19 many TRBJ2-7 TRBD1 15
CASSDPGQGQETQYF TGTGCCAGCAGTGATCCGGGACAGGGGCAAGAGACCCAGTACTTC TRBV12-3/TRBV12-4 many TRBJ2-5 TRBD1 15
CASSPQVTGNTEAFF TGTGCCAGCAGCCCCCAGGTGACAGGGAACACTGAAGCTTTCTTT TRBV5-5 many TRBJ1-1 NA 15
CASSSGTGAADTQYF TGTGCCAGCAGTTCCGGGACAGGGGCGGCAGATACGCAGTATTTT TRBV6-1 few TRBJ2-3 TRBD1 15
CASSSGKTQPQHF TGTGCCAGTAGTTCGGGGAAGACTCAGCCCCAGCATTTT TRBV19 many TRBJ1-5 NA 13
CAWSYRSGYNEQFF TGTGCCTGGAGTTATAGGAGTGGATACAATGAGCAGTTCTTC TRBV30 many TRBJ2-1 NA 14
CAWIYSGGYGYTF TGTGCCTGGATTTATAGTGGGGGTTATGGCTACACCTTC TRBV30 NA TRBJ1-2 NA 13
CASSGRGTQYF TGCGCCAGCAGCGGTAGGGGGACCCAGTACTTC TRBV4-1 many TRBJ2-5 NA 11